The source of this TCR beta chain is a study of siplizumab effects on memory and regulatory T cells. Sequencing was performed with immunoSEQ multiplex PCR; in TCRdb, only in-frame clones are kept and a portion is missing. The sample shows over 65,000 clones, about 92% of them seen only once. Study findings and constraints: Among sequences traceable to unstimulated CD4+ memory cells, alloreactive ones were significantly reduced by siplizumab. Poor capture below about 10^-5 frequency left most alloreactive clones unmapped to unstimulated subsets.

V lost 4 bases to trimming and J lost 5 bases; unmatched junction nucleotides: 4. The germline CDR1 and CDR2 sequences are SGHNT and YENEEA. The CDR3 runs 15 residues. Concerning this clone: Its target is unknown.

The TCR sequence derives from a human donor in good health. The sequencing sample was made of CD8+ T cells sorted from blood. The chain employs TRBV11-3 and TRBJ2-3; 12 nucleotides match TRBD2. The CDR3 DNA reads TGTGCCAGCAGCTGGGCTAGCGGGGGGGAAGATACGCAGTATTTT. It yields the protein CASSWASGGEDTQYF. The full variable domain, rest sourced from reference TRBV11-3 and TRBJ2-3, is EAGVVQSPRYKIIEKKQPVAFWCNPISGHNTLYWYLQNLGQGPELLIRYENEEAVDDSQLPKDRFSAERLKGVDSTLKIQPAELGDSAVYLCASSWASGGEDTQYFGPGTRLTVL.